Each of the 5 T cell receptor beta chains below was sequenced from the same sample in a study of OX40 agonist ivuxolimab in advanced cancers. TCRdb's copy holds only in-frame clones and misses some; the assay was immunoSEQ multiplex PCR. This table holds under 150,000 clones, around 91% found once. This material consisted of CD4+ or CD8+ T cells sorted from blood, taken in a trial of the OX40 agonist ivuxolimab. The receptors originated from an adult with an advanced solid tumor such as melanoma, head and neck, liver or kidney cancer.

V usage is TRBV6-5 and J usage is TRBJ2-7, with D possibly matching TRBD2 (5 bases). This CDR3 has 13 residues. Trimming took off 10 bases at V and 5 bases at J, with 18 bases between the two ends. CDR1 is MNHEY and CDR2 is SVGAGI in the germline V gene. CDR3 sequence: CATREPYSDEQYF. The DNA of the CDR3 is TGTGCCACCCGGGAACCTTACTCGGACGAGCAGTACTTC.

The chain links TRBV7-2 to TRBJ1-1; the D is unclear. V was shortened by 5 bases and J by 3 bases, with 10 bases between the two germline ends. Germline values: CDR1 SGHTA, CDR2 FQGNSA. The CDR3 runs to 13 residues. As DNA, the CDR3 is TGTGCCAGCAGCCCTTACACCTACACTGAAGCTTTCTTT. Translating it yields CASSPYTYTEAFF.

The chain recombines TRBV7-2 with TRBJ2-3; D unresolved. The CDR3 loop spans 17 amino acids. CDR1 is SGHTA, CDR2 FQGNSA, per germline. V was trimmed by 0 bases and J by 6 bases, leaving 19 bases between them. In DNA, the CDR3 is TGTGCCAGCAGCTTAGCGCTAACCTCCGGCCGTACCGATACGCAGTATTTT. Its protein is CASSLALTSGRTDTQYF.

This sequence joins TRBV11-1 and TRBJ2-5; 7 bases match TRBD1. This CDR3 is 14 amino acids long. Unmatched junction bases numbered 7, after V lost 5 bases and J lost 4 bases. Germline V gives CDR1 SGHAT, CDR2 FQDESV (reference sequence). The CDR3 sequence: CASSADRSGETQYF. The DNA of the CDR3 is TGTGCCAGCAGCGCGGACAGGTCCGGAGAGACCCAGTACTTC.

This clone was seen once. The J gene is TRBJ1-4, the V gene TRBV6-5; weak D call: TRBD1 (5 bases). V lost 10 bases to trimming and J lost 2 bases, with 14 bases between them. This CDR3 region has 14 residues. Germline loops: CDR1 MNHEY, CDR2 SVGAGI. The CDR3 loop reads CATYEGPTNEKLFF. DNA of the CDR3: TGTGCCACGTACGAGGGGCCGACTAATGAAAAACTGTTTTTT.